This TCR beta chain comes out of a study of blood T cell repertoires in COVID-19. The overall study: T cells, B-cell-depleted T cells, or PBMCs provided the cDNA or gDNA that served as material.

From germline, CDR1 is SGHNT and CDR2 YYREEE (reference sequence). The CDR3 is made up of 13 amino acids. Deletions cut 0 bases from V and 5 bases from J, with 8 bases between. As handled by the study authors: Amplified reference gene primers provided the basis for estimating nucleated cell counts. Profiling relied on immunoSEQ multiplex PCR, and the TCRdb table lists in-frame clones only, not all of them. The DNA was the basis for D and trimming; V, J and clone size are from that table. The sample includes about 220,000 clones, over 70% seen only once; the top ten take over 7%. The rearrangement links TRBV5-4 to TRBJ1-2; D is undetermined. The source is a woman between 65 and 79 years old with acute or convalescent COVID-19. Sequenced sample: peripheral blood. This chain's CDR3 is CASSLDGPYGYTF. For the CDR3, the DNA is TGTGCCAGCAGCTTGGATGGGCCATATGGCTACACCTTC.